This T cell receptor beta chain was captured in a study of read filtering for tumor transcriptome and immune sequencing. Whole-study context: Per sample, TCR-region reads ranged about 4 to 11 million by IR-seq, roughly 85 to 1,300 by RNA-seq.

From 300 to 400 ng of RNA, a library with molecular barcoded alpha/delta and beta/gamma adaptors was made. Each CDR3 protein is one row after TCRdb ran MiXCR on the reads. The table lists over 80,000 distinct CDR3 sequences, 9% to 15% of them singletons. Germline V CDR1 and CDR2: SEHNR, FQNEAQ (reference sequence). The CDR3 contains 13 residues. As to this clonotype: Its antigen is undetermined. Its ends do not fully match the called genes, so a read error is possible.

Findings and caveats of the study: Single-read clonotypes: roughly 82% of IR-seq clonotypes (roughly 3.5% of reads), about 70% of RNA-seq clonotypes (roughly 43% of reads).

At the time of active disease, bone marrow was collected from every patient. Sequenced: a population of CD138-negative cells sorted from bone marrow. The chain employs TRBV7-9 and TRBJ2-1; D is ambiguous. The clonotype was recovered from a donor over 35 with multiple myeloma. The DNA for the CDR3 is TGTGCCCGCAGCTTAGTTGCCAGAGGTGAGCAGTTCTTC. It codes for CARSLVARGEQFF.